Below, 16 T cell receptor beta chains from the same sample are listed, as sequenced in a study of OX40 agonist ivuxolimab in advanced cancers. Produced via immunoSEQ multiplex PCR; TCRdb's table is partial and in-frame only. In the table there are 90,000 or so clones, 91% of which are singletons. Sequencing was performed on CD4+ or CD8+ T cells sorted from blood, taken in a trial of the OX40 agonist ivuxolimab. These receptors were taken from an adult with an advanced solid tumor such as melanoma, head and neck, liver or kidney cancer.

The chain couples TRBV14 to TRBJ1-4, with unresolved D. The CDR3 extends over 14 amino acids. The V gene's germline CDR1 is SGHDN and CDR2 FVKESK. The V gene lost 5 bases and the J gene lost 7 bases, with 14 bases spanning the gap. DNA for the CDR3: TGTGCCAGCAGCATAGCCCCGGGTAGTGAAAAACTGTTTTTT. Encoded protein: CASSIAPGSEKLFF.

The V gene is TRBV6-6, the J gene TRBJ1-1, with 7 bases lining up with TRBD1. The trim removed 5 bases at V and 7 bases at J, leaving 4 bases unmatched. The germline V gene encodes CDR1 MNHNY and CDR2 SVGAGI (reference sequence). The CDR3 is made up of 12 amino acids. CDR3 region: CASSPTGVEAFF. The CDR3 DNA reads TGTGCCAGCAGTCCTACAGGGGTTGAAGCTTTCTTT.

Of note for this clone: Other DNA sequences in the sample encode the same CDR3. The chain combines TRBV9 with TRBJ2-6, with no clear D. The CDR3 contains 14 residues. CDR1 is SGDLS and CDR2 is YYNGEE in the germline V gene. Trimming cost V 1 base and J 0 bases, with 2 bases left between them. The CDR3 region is CASSVRSGANVLTF. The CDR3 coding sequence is TGTGCCAGCAGCGTACGCTCTGGGGCCAACGTCCTGACTTTC.

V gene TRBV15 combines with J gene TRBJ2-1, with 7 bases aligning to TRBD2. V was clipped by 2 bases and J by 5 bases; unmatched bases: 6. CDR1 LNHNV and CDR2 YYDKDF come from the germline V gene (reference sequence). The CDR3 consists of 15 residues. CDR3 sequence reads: CATSRSRTSDNEQFF. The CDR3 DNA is TGTGCCACCAGCAGATCACGTACTAGCGACAATGAGCAGTTCTTC.

CDR3 protein: CSALQGGNQPQHF. The CDR3, as DNA: TGCAGCGCCTTACAGGGGGGGAATCAGCCCCAGCATTTT. V gene TRBV29-1 combines with J gene TRBJ1-5, with 8 bases identical to TRBD1. The V and J ends lost 7 bases and 4 bases, in that order; junction bases with no gene match: 6. The CDR3 has 13 residues. Per germline, CDR1 SQVTM and CDR2 ANQGSEA.

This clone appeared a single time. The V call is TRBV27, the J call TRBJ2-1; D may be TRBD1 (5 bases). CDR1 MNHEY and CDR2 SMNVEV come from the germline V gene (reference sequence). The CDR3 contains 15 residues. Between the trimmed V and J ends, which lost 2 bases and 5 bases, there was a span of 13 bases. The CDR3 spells CASSLRAGFDNEQFF. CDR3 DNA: TGTGCCAGCAGTTTAAGGGCAGGGTTTGACAATGAGCAGTTCTTC.

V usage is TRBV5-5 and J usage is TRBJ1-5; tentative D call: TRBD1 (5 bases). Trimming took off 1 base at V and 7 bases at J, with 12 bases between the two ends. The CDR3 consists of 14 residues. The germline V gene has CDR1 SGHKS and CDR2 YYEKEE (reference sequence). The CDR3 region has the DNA TGTGCCAGCAGCTTGATGGGGGTGGGGCAGCCCCAGCATTTT. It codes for CASSLMGVGQPQHF.

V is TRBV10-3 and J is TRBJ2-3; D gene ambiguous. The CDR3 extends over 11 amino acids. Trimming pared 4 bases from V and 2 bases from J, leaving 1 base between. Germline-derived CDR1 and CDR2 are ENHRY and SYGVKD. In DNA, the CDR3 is TGTGCCATCAGTGTCACAGATACGCAGTATTTT. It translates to CAISVTDTQYF.

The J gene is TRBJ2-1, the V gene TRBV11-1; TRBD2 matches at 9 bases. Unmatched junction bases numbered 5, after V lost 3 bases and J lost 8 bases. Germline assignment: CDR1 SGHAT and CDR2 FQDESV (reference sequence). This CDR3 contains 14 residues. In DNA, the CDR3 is TGTGCCAGCAGCTTCAGCGGGGGGCAGGATGAGCAGTTCTTC. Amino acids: CASSFSGGQDEQFF. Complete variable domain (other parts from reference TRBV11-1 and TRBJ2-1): EAEVAQSPRYKITEKSQAVAFWCDPISGHATLYWYRQILGQGPELLVQFQDESVVDDSQLPKDRFSAERLKGVDSTLKIQPAELGDSAMYLCASSFSGGQDEQFFGPGTRLTVL.

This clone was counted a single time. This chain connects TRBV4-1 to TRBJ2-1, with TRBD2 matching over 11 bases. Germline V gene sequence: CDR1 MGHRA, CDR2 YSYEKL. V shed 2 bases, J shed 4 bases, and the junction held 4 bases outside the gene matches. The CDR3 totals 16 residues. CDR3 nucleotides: TGCGCCAGCAGCCAACTAGGGACTAGCGGATACAATGAGCAGTTCTTC. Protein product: CASSQLGTSGYNEQFF.

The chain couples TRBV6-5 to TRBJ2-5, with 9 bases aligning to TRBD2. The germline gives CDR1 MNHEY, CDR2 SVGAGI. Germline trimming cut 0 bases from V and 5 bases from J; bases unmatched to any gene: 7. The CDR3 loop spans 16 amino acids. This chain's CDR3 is CASSYSGRGGLETQYF. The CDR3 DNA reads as TGTGCCAGCAGTTACTCAGGGCGGGGGGGCCTGGAGACCCAGTACTTC.

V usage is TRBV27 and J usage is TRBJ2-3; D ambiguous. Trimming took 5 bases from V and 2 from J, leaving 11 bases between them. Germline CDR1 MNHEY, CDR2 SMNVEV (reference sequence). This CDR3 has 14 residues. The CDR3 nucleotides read TGTGCCAGCAGTACCTACACGAACACAGATACGCAGTATTTT. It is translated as CASSTYTNTDTQYF.

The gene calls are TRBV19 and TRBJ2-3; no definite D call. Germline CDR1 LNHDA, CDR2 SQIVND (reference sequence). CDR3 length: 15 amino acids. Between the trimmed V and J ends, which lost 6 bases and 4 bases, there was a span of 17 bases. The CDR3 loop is CASRTQYTKPDTQYF. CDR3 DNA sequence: TGTGCCAGTAGAACCCAGTATACGAAGCCAGATACGCAGTATTTT. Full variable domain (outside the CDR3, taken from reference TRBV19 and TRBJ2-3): DGGITQSPKYLFRKEGQNVTLSCEQNLNHDAMYWYRQDPGQGLRLIYYSQIVNDFQKGDIAEGYSVSREKKESFPLTVTSAQKNPTAFYLCASRTQYTKPDTQYFGPGTRLTVL.

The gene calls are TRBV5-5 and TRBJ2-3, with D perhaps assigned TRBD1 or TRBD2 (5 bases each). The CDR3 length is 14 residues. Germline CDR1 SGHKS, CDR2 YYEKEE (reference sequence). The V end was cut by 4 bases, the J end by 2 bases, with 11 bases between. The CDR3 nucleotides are TGTGCCAGCAGCCTGTGGGGGTACACAGATACGCAGTATTTT. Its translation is CASSLWGYTDTQYF.

CDR3 nucleotides: TGTGCCAGTAGTATGGCAGGGGTGGACCAGCCCCAGCATTTT. As protein: CASSMAGVDQPQHF. The rearrangement links TRBV19 to TRBJ1-5; D perhaps matches TRBD1 (6 bases). This CDR3 has 14 amino acids. CDR1 is LNHDA, CDR2 SQIVND, per germline (reference sequence). Between the trimmed V and J ends, which lost 3 bases and 7 bases, there was a span of 13 bases.

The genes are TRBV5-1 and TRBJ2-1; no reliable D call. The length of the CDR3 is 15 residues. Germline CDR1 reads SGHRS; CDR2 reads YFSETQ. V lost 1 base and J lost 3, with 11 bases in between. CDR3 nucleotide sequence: TGCGCCAGCAGCTTGTCTGGTACACGCTACAATGAGCAGTTCTTC. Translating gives CASSLSGTRYNEQFF.